This paragraph covers one TCR beta chain sequence. The target antigen is unknown. Germline V gene data show CDR1 as MNHEY and CDR2 as SMNVEV (reference sequence). V shed 5 bases and J shed 4 bases, with 11 bases lying between them. The CDR3 consists of 14 residues. UMIs and sample barcodes were carried by the TCR alpha and TCR beta cDNA libraries that 5'RACE produced using constant-segment primers. In TCRdb, the 5' RACE reads were re-called with MiXCR into one record per CDR3 protein. Of over 500,000 distinct CDR3 sequences listed, roughly 17% are singletons. This record comes from a study of T-cell memory formation after mild COVID-19. About the research overall: There were largely donor-specific TCR clusters. Overall study results and limits: Second-wave clones that peaked on day 37 lacked confirmed SARS-CoV-2 specificity. Contracting clones, day 15 to 85, had balanced CD4/CD8, and later expanders favored CD4+.

V is TRBV27 and J is TRBJ1-4; no definite D call. What was sequenced was PBMCs or a T cell subset sorted from them (not recorded which). The sequence derives from an adult woman who had mild COVID-19 (a few samples of this study predate the infection). Cell type and time point are not known. The CDR3 DNA is TGTGCCAGCAGTGATTTCTCGGTTAATGAAAAACTGTTTTTT. It specifies CASSDFSVNEKLFF.